These T cell receptor beta chains were read from a single sample in a study of CD8 T cells in Susac syndrome. TCRdb processed the immunoSEQ multiplex PCR reads anew with MiXCR; each CDR3 protein has one entry. The sample includes almost 450,000 distinct CDR3 sequences, around 85% of them seen just once. The material sequenced was CD8+ T cells from PBMCs. The receptors were sampled from a human donor with multiple sclerosis. CDR3s include the opening cysteine and the closing phenylalanine or tryptophan. Each record gives: clone size, J gene, V gene, D gene, CDR3 protein, CDR3 DNA. A D gene is named only where the DNA matches it firmly. Size is stated for part of the rows, as once, few or many counts, or as a class when the clone is expanded.

>-|TRBJ2-7|TRBV27|TRBD2
CASSFWTSGTPSEQYF
TGTGCCAGCAGTTTCTGGACTAGCGGGACCCCAAGCGAGCAGTACTTC
>once|TRBJ2-7|TRBV4-1|-
CASSQQVEFDYEQYF
TGCGCCAGCAGCCAGCAAGTCGAGTTCGACTACGAGCAGTACTTC
>-|TRBJ2-7|TRBV29-1|TRBD2
CSVEDATSEAYEQYF
TGCAGCGTTGAAGATGCGACTAGCGAAGCCTACGAGCAGTACTTC
>-|TRBJ2-7|TRBV5-6|TRBD1
CASSLPGQRYEQYF
TGTGCCAGCAGCTTACCGGGACAGAGATACGAGCAGTACTTC
>-|TRBJ2-7|TRBV11-2|-
CASSHGPTYEQYF
TGTGCCAGCAGCCATGGGCCCACCTACGAGCAGTACTTC
>-|TRBJ2-2|TRBV12-3/TRBV12-4|-
CASSPPTGPNTGELFF
TGTGCCAGCAGTCCACCGACAGGACCGAACACCGGGGAGCTGTTTTTT
>-|TRBJ2-7|TRBV4-1|-
CASSQAPAGEYEQYF
TGCGCCAGCAGCCAAGCTCCGGCAGGGGAATACGAGCAGTACTTC
>-|TRBJ2-2|TRBV6-5|TRBD2
CASSYSLAGEPGELFF
TGTGCCAGCAGTTACTCTCTAGCGGGAGAACCCGGGGAGCTGTTTTTT
>-|TRBJ2-7|TRBV7-9|TRBD1
CASSLSWGFDRGSYEQYF
TGTGCCAGCAGCTTATCCTGGGGGTTCGACAGGGGGTCATACGAGCAGTACTTC
>-|TRBJ1-1|TRBV12-2|-
CASRSPRGQGGFF
TGTGCAAGTCGCTCCCCGAGAGGCCAGGGGGGTTTCTTT
>-|TRBJ1-1|TRBV28|-
CASSFWGSDTEAFF
TGTGCCAGCAGTTTTTGGGGGAGTGATACTGAAGCTTTCTTT
>-|TRBJ1-1|TRBV30|-
CAWSHLPWEAFF
TGTGCCTGGAGTCACCTACCTTGGGAAGCTTTCTTT
>-|TRBJ2-7|TRBV28|-
CASSWASGGFYEQYF
TGTGCCAGCAGTTGGGCTAGTGGCGGATTCTACGAGCAGTACTTC
>-|TRBJ2-5|TRBV27|-
CASSLYAEETQYF
TGTGCCAGCAGTTTATACGCGGAAGAGACCCAGTACTTC
>-|TRBJ1-1|TRBV10-3|-
CAISDGARNTEAFF
TGTGCCATCAGTGATGGGGCAAGGAACACTGAAGCTTTCTTT
>-|TRBJ1-1|TRBV27|-
CATRWGNTEAFF
TGTGCCACCCGGTGGGGGAACACTGAAGCTTTCTTT
>-|TRBJ1-5|TRBV2|TRBD1
CASSVDRDSNQPQHF
TGTGCCAGCAGCGTGGACAGGGATAGCAATCAGCCCCAGCATTTT
>-|TRBJ1-2|TRBV6-5|-
CASSPGIGYGYTF
TGTGCCAGCAGTCCGGGGATCGGCTATGGCTACACCTTC
>-|TRBJ2-1|TRBV27|-
CASSSPATSYNEQFF
TGTGCCAGCAGTTCCCCAGCCACCTCCTACAATGAGCAGTTCTTC
>-|TRBJ2-5|TRBV4-1|-
CASSQEGREGETQYF
TGCGCCAGCAGCCAAGAGGGCAGGGAAGGAGAGACCCAGTACTTC
>-|TRBJ2-7|TRBV3-1|-
CASSQGRTQLYEQYF
TGTGCCAGCAGCCAAGGACGGACACAGCTCTACGAGCAGTACTTC
>-|TRBJ2-1|TRBV28|-
CASIRPAGIDNEQFF
TGTGCCAGCATCAGGCCAGCGGGTATTGACAATGAGCAGTTCTTC
>once|TRBJ2-5|TRBV20-1|TRBD1
CSARGWTGTQETQYF
TGCAGTGCTAGAGGCTGGACAGGGACCCAAGAGACCCAGTACTTC
>-|TRBJ1-3|TRBV5-6|-
CASSLGGISGNTIYF
TGTGCCAGCAGCTTGGGAGGCATCTCTGGAAACACCATATATTTT
>-|TRBJ1-2|TRBV5-6|TRBD1
CASSLMGDRGYGYTF
TGTGCCAGCAGCTTAATGGGCGACAGGGGGTATGGCTACACCTTC
>-|TRBJ2-2|TRBV2|-
CASSELRELFF
TGTGCCAGCAGTGAATTGAGGGAGCTGTTTTTT
>once|TRBJ1-6|TRBV11-2|TRBD1
CASGTAYNSPLHF
TGTGCCAGTGGGACAGCCTATAATTCACCCCTCCACTTT
>-|TRBJ2-5|TRBV28|TRBD1
CASSPLGTGVRETQYF
TGTGCCAGCAGTCCCCTAGGGACAGGGGTCCGAGAGACCCAGTACTTC
>-|TRBJ1-1|TRBV5-1|-
CASSLDWGTPEAFF
TGCGCCAGCAGCTTGGACTGGGGAACCCCTGAAGCTTTCTTT
>-|TRBJ2-7|TRBV27|TRBD2
CASSPTTSGRRVLSVWEQYF
TGTGCCAGCAGTCCAACTACTAGCGGGAGGAGGGTCCTATCGGTTTGGGAGCAGTACTTC
>-|TRBJ1-2|TRBV14|TRBD1
CASSQETGAPDGYTF
TGTGCCAGCAGCCAAGAAACAGGGGCGCCCGATGGCTACACCTTC
>-|TRBJ1-4|TRBV2|-
CASATGDATNEKLFF
TGTGCCAGCGCAACAGGAGATGCAACTAATGAAAAACTGTTTTTT
>-|TRBJ2-5|TRBV20-1|-
CSASFSGVQWEFQETQYF
TGCAGTGCTAGTTTCTCGGGGGTGCAATGGGAATTTCAAGAGACCCAGTACTTC
>-|TRBJ2-6|TRBV7-3|-
CASSLFGGPGANVLTF
TGTGCCAGCAGCTTATTTGGCGGCCCTGGGGCCAACGTCCTGACTTTC
>-|TRBJ1-1|TRBV4-1|-
CASSQDQEQPLNTEAFF
TGCGCCAGCAGCCAAGATCAGGAACAGCCCTTGAACACTGAAGCTTTCTTT
>-|TRBJ1-2|TRBV4-1|-
CASSQSDGANYGYTF
TGCGCCAGCAGCCAATCGGACGGAGCTAACTATGGCTACACCTTC
>-|TRBJ2-3|TRBV28|TRBD1
CASSFGTVSGTDTQYF
TGTGCCAGCAGTTTTGGGACAGTATCGGGCACAGATACGCAGTATTTT
>few|TRBJ2-7|TRBV4-2|-
CASSQYRDYEQYF
TGTGCCAGCAGCCAATACAGGGACTACGAGCAGTACTTC
>-|TRBJ2-7|TRBV4-1|-
CASSQDPVPQVTYEQYF
TGCGCCAGCAGCCAAGACCCAGTACCGCAGGTAACCTACGAGCAGTACTTC
>-|TRBJ1-1|TRBV10-3|-
CAISELGLEAFF
TGTGCCATCAGTGAGTTAGGACTTGAAGCTTTCTTT
>-|TRBJ2-1|TRBV6-5|-
CASSYGGGNEQFF
TGTGCCAGCAGTTACGGAGGGGGCAATGAGCAGTTCTTC
>-|TRBJ1-1|TRBV20-1|-
CSARVPGGTEAFF
TGCAGTGCTAGAGTCCCCGGAGGGACTGAAGCTTTCTTT
>-|TRBJ2-1|TRBV28|TRBD2
CASSFGLAGVWNDQFF
TGTGCCAGCAGTTTCGGACTAGCGGGGGTATGGAATGACCAGTTCTTC
>-|TRBJ2-7|TRBV7-2|TRBD2
CASSLEATSGVYEQYF
TGTGCCAGCAGCTTAGAAGCTACTAGCGGGGTGTACGAGCAGTACTTC
>-|TRBJ2-2|TRBV13|-
CASSLETGPETGELFF
TGTGCCAGCAGCTTAGAAACAGGGCCGGAGACCGGGGAGCTGTTTTTT
>-|TRBJ2-2|TRBV9|-
CASSQSEGTGELFF
TGTGCCAGCAGTCAAAGTGAGGGCACCGGGGAGCTGTTTTTT
>-|TRBJ1-2|TRBV4-1|-
CASSQDWGSNYGYTF
TGCGCCAGCAGCCAAGATTGGGGATCGAACTATGGCTACACCTTC
>-|TRBJ2-3|TRBV29-1|TRBD1
CSVGTGLTDTQYF
TGCAGCGTCGGGACAGGGCTGACAGATACGCAGTATTTT
>-|TRBJ1-2|TRBV6-1|-
CASSEALLVMRDYGYTF
TGTGCCAGCAGTGAAGCGCTTCTCGTTATGCGCGACTATGGCTACACCTTC
>-|TRBJ1-6|TRBV18|-
CASSPTNSPLHF
TGTGCCAGCTCACCGACCAATTCACCCCTCCACTTT
>-|TRBJ2-7|TRBV28|TRBD2
CASSLAGERWEQYF
TGTGCCAGCAGTTTAGCGGGGGAAAGGTGGGAGCAGTACTTC
>-|TRBJ2-7|TRBV19|-
CASSPPGLEQYF
TGTGCCAGTAGTCCCCCCGGTTTGGAGCAGTACTTC
>-|TRBJ1-1|TRBV7-9|-
CASSLVVASPDLNTEAFF
TGTGCCAGCAGCTTAGTCGTGGCCTCGCCAGACCTAAACACTGAAGCTTTCTTT
>-|TRBJ2-5|TRBV7-8|-
CASSLAPSGGVHETQYF
TGTGCCAGCAGCTTAGCGCCCAGCGGCGGGGTCCATGAGACCCAGTACTTC
>few|TRBJ2-7|TRBV5-4|-
CASSSHPSSSYEQYF
TGTGCCAGCAGCTCCCACCCTAGCAGTTCCTACGAGCAGTACTTC
>-|TRBJ2-1|TRBV27|-
CASSTGFNEQFF
TGTGCCAGCAGTACAGGCTTTAATGAGCAGTTCTTC
>-|TRBJ2-2|TRBV3-1|TRBD2
CASSRLANLNTGELFF
TGTGCCAGCAGCCGACTAGCGAACTTAAACACCGGGGAGCTGTTTTTT
>-|TRBJ2-7|TRBV20-1|TRBD2
CSALSGVSSYEQYF
TGCAGTGCTCTTAGCGGGGTTAGCTCCTACGAGCAGTACTTC
>-|TRBJ1-1|TRBV5-6|-
CASSTRSRDNKAEAFF
TGTGCCAGCAGCACACGATCCCGGGACAATAAAGCTGAAGCTTTCTTT